Following are 6 T cell receptor beta chains from one sample sequenced in a study of T-cell reconstitution after alpha-beta-depleted transplantation in children. The library targeted TCRbeta and was prepared with unique molecular identifiers. TCRdb used MiXCR to reprocess the PCR reads, holding one entry per CDR3 protein. Of under 750,000 distinct CDR3 sequences in the sample, roughly 23% were seen once. The starting material was PBMCs, mostly from graft donor cells, obtained 360 days after TCRalphabeta/CD19-depleted stem cell transplant. The receptors were sampled from a boy younger than two who had a stem cell transplant for acute myeloid leukemia, so the T cells may come from the graft donor.

The chain carries TRBV6-1 and TRBJ2-6, with 7 bases aligning to TRBD1. There are 17 residues in the CDR3. Looked up from germline, CDR1 is MNHNS and CDR2 is SASEGT. V gave up 2 bases and J gave up 2 bases; unmatched junction bases: 6. The CDR3: CASSERGRPPGANVLTF. The DNA of the CDR3 is TGTGCCAGCAGTGAAAGGGGGCGCCCGCCTGGGGCCAACGTCCTGACTTTC.

This clonotype showed up many times. This chain links TRBV15 with TRBJ1-2, with D unclear. The germline CDR1 and CDR2 sequences are LNHNV and YYDKDF (reference sequence). Trimming removed 0 bases at V and 3 bases at J, with 14 bases between. The CDR3 length is 16 residues. CDR3 in amino acids: CATSRDLNPADYGYTF. CDR3 nucleotides: TGTGCCACCAGCAGAGATCTAAATCCTGCCGACTATGGCTACACCTTC.

The chain carries TRBV7-2 and TRBJ2-3; the match to TRBD2 covers 11 bases. V gave up 1 base and J gave up 6 bases; unmatched junction bases: 6. Per the germline V gene, CDR1 is SGHTA and CDR2 is FQGNSA. This CDR3 is 16 amino acids long. CDR3 residues: CASSLERLAGGDTQYF. For the CDR3, the DNA is TGTGCCAGCAGCTTAGAACGCCTAGCGGGGGGCGATACGCAGTATTTT.

The gene calls are TRBV20-1 and TRBJ2-1, with 11 bases fitting TRBD2. V was pared by 3 bases and J by 0 bases, with 4 bases of the junction left unmatched. The CDR3 length is 16 residues. CDR1 and CDR2 from the germline V gene are DFQATT and SNEGSKA (reference sequence). In DNA form, the CDR3 reads TGCAGTGCTAGGTCTAGCGGGGGGAGCTCCTACAATGAGCAGTTCTTC. It codes for CSARSSGGSSYNEQFF.

The sample holds many counts of this clonotype. V gene TRBV20-1 combines with J gene TRBJ2-7; D is possibly TRBD1 or TRBD2 (6 bases each). The germline V gene encodes CDR1 DFQATT and CDR2 SNEGSKA (reference sequence). This CDR3 is 12 amino acids long. V shed 5 bases and J shed 3 bases, with 11 bases lying between them. The CDR3 region is CSAQKGGYEQYV. CDR3 bases: TGCAGTGCTCAGAAGGGGGGCTACGAGCAGTACGTC.

In its sample, this clonotype was seen a few times. The chain combines TRBV18 with TRBJ1-6; D remains unclear. CDR1 is KGHSH and CDR2 is LQKENI in the germline V gene. CDR3 length equals 15 residues. Trimming left V 6 bases short and J 0 bases short, with 9 bases between. In nucleotides, the CDR3 is TGTGCCAGCTCCGGAGCCAGCTCCTATAATTCACCCCTCCACTTT. Translated, it gives CASSGASSYNSPLHF.